Listed here are 20 T cell receptor beta chains from one sample, sequenced in a study of cytomegalovirus exposure and HLA in healthy donors. The primer mix had 60 Vbeta and 13 Jbeta primers. The table came from immunoSEQ multiplex PCR; TCRdb's copy has only in-frame clones and leaves some out. This sample has 100,000 to 120,000 clones, with around 80% found just once. Sequences were obtained from PBMCs. All receptors come from a male donor in good health and CMV-seronegative.

The chain has TRBV5-1 and TRBJ2-1; TRBD2 matches at 7 bases. From germline, CDR1 is SGHRS and CDR2 YFSETQ. The CDR3 runs to 14 residues. V shed 0 bases, J shed 4 bases, and the junction held 1 base outside the gene matches. Written as DNA, the CDR3 is TGCGCCAGCAGCTTGGATAGCGGGTACAATGAGCAGTTCTTC. This sequence encodes CASSLDSGYNEQFF.

The chain combines TRBV2 with TRBJ1-4; possible D gene TRBD1, 5 bases. The CDR3 is 12 residues long. Germline CDR1 reads SNHLY; CDR2 reads FYNNEI. V lost 6 bases, J lost 10 bases, and 12 bases lay in between. The CDR3 is CASRDGGGKLFF. The CDR3 DNA reads as TGTGCCAGCAGGGACGGCGGGGGAAAACTGTTTTTT. The full variable domain, rest sourced from reference TRBV2 and TRBJ1-4, is EPEVTQTPSHQVTQMGQEVILRCVPISNHLYFYWYRQILGQKVEFLVSFYNNEISEKSEIFDDQFSVERPDGSNFTLKIRSTKLEDSAMYFCASRDGGGKLFFGSGTQLSVL.

The chain employs TRBV4-3 and TRBJ1-3, with D perhaps TRBD1 (6 bases). CDR1 LGHNA and CDR2 YSLEER come from the germline V gene. V lost 1 base and J 2 bases, leaving 9 bases between the germline ends. This CDR3 is 15 amino acids long. As DNA, the CDR3 is TGCGCCAGCAGCCAAGTTGCAGGGGCTGGAAACACCATATATTTT. Translation gives CASSQVAGAGNTIYF.

The chain links TRBV28 to TRBJ2-1, with 7 bases lining up with TRBD2. J lost 0 bases, V lost 4 bases, and 9 bases had no gene match. Germline V gives CDR1 MDHEN, CDR2 SYDVKM. This CDR3 region has 17 residues. Written as DNA, the CDR3 is TGTGCCAGCAGTTCAAAACGAGCGGGGAGCTCCTACAATGAGCAGTTCTTC. Amino acid sequence: CASSSKRAGSSYNEQFF.

This clone was counted a few times. The chain recombines TRBV28 with TRBJ2-7; D may be TRBD2 (7 bases). CDR1 and CDR2 (germline): MDHEN, SYDVKM. The CDR3 is 15 amino acids. V was shortened by 5 bases and J by 0 bases, with 14 bases between the two germline ends. The CDR3 region has the DNA TGTGCCAGCAGTCCCTGGGCGGGGGCCTCCTACGAGCAGTACTTC. Residues: CASSPWAGASYEQYF. Complete variable domain (other parts from reference TRBV28 and TRBJ2-7): DVKVTQSSRYLVKRTGEKVFLECVQDMDHENMFWYRQDPGLGLRLIYFSYDVKMKEKGDIPEGYSVSREKKERFSLILESASTNQTSMYLCASSPWAGASYEQYFGPGTRLTVT.

This clone was seen a single time. The chain employs TRBV19 and TRBJ2-1; TRBD2 aligns across 7 bases. The V segment lost 5 bases and the J segment 3 bases; nucleotides outside the gene matches: 4. Germline CDR1 LNHDA, CDR2 SQIVND (reference sequence). CDR3 length equals 14 residues. The CDR3 region is CASSLGGVYNEQFF. CDR3 coding DNA: TGTGCCAGTAGTCTTGGGGGGGTCTACAATGAGCAGTTCTTC.

The CDR3 DNA reads TGTGCCAGCAGTACCGGGACTAGCGGAGACAATGAGCAGTTCTTC. Encoded protein: CASSTGTSGDNEQFF. V gene TRBV9 combines with J gene TRBJ2-1; 11 nucleotides agree with TRBD2. With V trimmed by 5 bases and J by 5 bases, 6 bases remained unmatched. The germline V gene has CDR1 SGDLS and CDR2 YYNGEE. This CDR3 region has 15 residues.

This clone came up a few times. The rearrangement uses TRBV4-3 and TRBJ1-5; a weak D match, TRBD1 (6 bases). The CDR3 length is 16 residues. Germline V lookup: CDR1 LGHNA, CDR2 YSLEER. Trimming left V 0 bases short and J 6 bases short, with 15 bases between. The CDR3 reads CASSQDYVTGSQPQHF. DNA of the CDR3: TGCGCCAGCAGCCAAGATTACGTAACAGGGAGTCAGCCCCAGCATTTT.

This chain links TRBV2 with TRBJ2-5; perhaps TRBD1 as D (8 bases). Near its end, the DNA agrees better with TRBJ2-7, so the J call may be wrong. Looked up from germline, CDR1 is SNHLY and CDR2 is FYNNEI. This CDR3 region has 13 residues. The CDR3 DNA reads as TGTGCCAGGCGGGGGACAGGAGGCTACGAGCAGTACTTC. This sequence encodes CARRGTGGYEQYF.

This clone was counted once. The gene calls are TRBV11-2 and TRBJ2-5, with 10 nucleotides matching TRBD2. The CDR3 contains 15 residues. V shed 5 bases and J 2 bases; nucleotides not matched to a gene: 5. Germline CDR1 and CDR2: SGHAT and FQNNGV. CDR3: CASSRTSGEQETQYF. CDR3 bases: TGTGCCAGCAGCCGGACTAGCGGTGAGCAAGAGACCCAGTACTTC. Combining the CDR3 with reference TRBV11-2 and TRBJ2-5 gives the whole variable domain EAGVAQSPRYKIIEKRQSVAFWCNPISGHATLYWYQQILGQGPKLLIQFQNNGVVDDSQLPKDRFSAERLKGVDSTLKIQPAKLEDSAVYLCASSRTSGEQETQYFGPGTRLLVL.

V usage is TRBV29-1 and J usage is TRBJ1-2; D is unclear. The CDR3 sequence is 13 residues long. Trimming took off 2 bases at V and 8 bases at J, with 15 bases between the two ends. Germline-derived CDR1 and CDR2 are SQVTM and ANQGSEA. CDR3 DNA: TGCAGCGTTGAACGGCCCGGTGGGAGGGGCTACACCTTC. Its translation: CSVERPGGRGYTF.

The gene calls are TRBV11-3 and TRBJ2-4, with D possibly TRBD2 on 5 matching bases. Germline V CDR1 and CDR2: SGHNT, YENEEA. CDR3 size: 15 residues. Trimming left V 5 bases short and J 0 bases short, with 11 bases between. As DNA, the CDR3 is TGTGCCAGCAGCACGACTAAGCTAGCCAAAAACATTCAGTACTTC. Translated: CASSTTKLAKNIQYF.

The V call is TRBV4-2, the J call TRBJ1-1; D gene unclear. This CDR3 region has 14 residues. V was clipped by 0 bases and J by 5 bases, with 10 bases between them. Germline V lookup: CDR1 LGHNA, CDR2 YNFKEQ. This chain's CDR3 is CASSQDLAGTEAFF. The CDR3 DNA follows: TGTGCCAGCAGCCAAGACTTAGCGGGGACTGAAGCTTTCTTT.

As DNA, the CDR3 is TGTGCCAGCAGCCAAGCGTTAGGTCTAGCGGGATACGAGCAGTACTTC. Translation: CASSQALGLAGYEQYF. V gene TRBV14 combines with J gene TRBJ2-7, with TRBD2 matching 9 bases. The CDR3 is 16 residues long. V shed 1 base, J shed 4 bases, and the junction held 8 bases outside the gene matches. Germline-derived CDR1 and CDR2 are SGHDN and FVKESK.

This clone was seen only once. V is TRBV5-1 and J is TRBJ1-5; D is perhaps TRBD1 (5 bases). The V gene's germline CDR1 is SGHRS and CDR2 YFSETQ. The CDR3 runs to 14 residues. The V end lost 4 bases, the J end lost 2 bases, and 10 bases lay between the germline ends. This chain's CDR3 is CASSLDNRNQPQHF. The CDR3 DNA sequence: TGCGCCAGCAGCCTGGACAATCGCAATCAGCCCCAGCATTTT.

In regard to this clone: Other DNA sequences from this sample encode an identical CDR3 as well. The V gene is TRBV27, the J gene TRBJ2-7, with 11 bases matching TRBD1. CDR3 size: 14 residues. Germline CDR1 MNHEY, CDR2 SMNVEV (reference sequence). Trimming removed 6 bases from V and 2 bases from J; junction bases left unmatched: 3. The CDR3 protein is CASRGTGGPYEQYF. The CDR3 coding sequence is TGTGCCAGCAGAGGGACAGGGGGGCCCTACGAGCAGTACTTC.

The V and J genes are TRBV6-1 and TRBJ2-1; D gene ambiguous. Germline assignment: CDR1 MNHNS and CDR2 SASEGT. This CDR3 is built from 13 residues. The V and J ends lost 4 bases and 6 bases respectively, with 10 bases between them. The CDR3 loop is CASSGVGGNEQFF. The CDR3 DNA reads TGTGCCAGCAGTGGAGTTGGCGGCAATGAGCAGTTCTTC.

The rearrangement joins TRBV28 to TRBJ1-1; 9 bases agree with TRBD1. The CDR3 totals 14 residues. The V gene's germline CDR1 is MDHEN and CDR2 SYDVKM. Losses at the gene ends were 6 bases for V and 5 bases for J; bases not matched to a gene: 7. The CDR3 spells CASSTGGAGTEAFF. As DNA, the CDR3 is TGTGCCAGCAGCACAGGGGGCGCGGGTACTGAAGCTTTCTTT. The full variable domain, rest sourced from reference TRBV28 and TRBJ1-1, is DVKVTQSSRYLVKRTGEKVFLECVQDMDHENMFWYRQDPGLGLRLIYFSYDVKMKEKGDIPEGYSVSREKKERFSLILESASTNQTSMYLCASSTGGAGTEAFFGQGTRLTVV.

The chain has TRBV11-1 and TRBJ2-1; 7 bases are shared with TRBD2. V lost 1 base and J lost 3; bases outside the gene matches: 6. CDR1 SGHAT and CDR2 FQDESV come from the germline V gene (reference sequence). The CDR3 is 16 residues long. In DNA form, the CDR3 reads TGTGCCAGCAGCTTAGGCTGGCTAGCGGACTACAATGAGCAGTTCTTC. It specifies CASSLGWLADYNEQFF. The variable domain in full, with the rest retrieved from reference TRBV11-1 and TRBJ2-1, is EAEVAQSPRYKITEKSQAVAFWCDPISGHATLYWYRQILGQGPELLVQFQDESVVDDSQLPKDRFSAERLKGVDSTLKIQPAELGDSAMYLCASSLGWLADYNEQFFGPGTRLTVL.

This clone was picked up a small number of times. The J gene is TRBJ1-1, the V gene TRBV5-4; 8 bases align to TRBD1. This CDR3 is 17 amino acids long. CDR1 and CDR2 (germline): SGHNT, YYREEE (reference sequence). J lost 7 bases, V lost 0 bases, and 14 bases had no gene match. The CDR3 DNA reads as TGTGCCAGCAGCTTGGATCAACAGGGGGACCTGGGAATTGAAGCTTTCTTT. Translating it yields CASSLDQQGDLGIEAFF.